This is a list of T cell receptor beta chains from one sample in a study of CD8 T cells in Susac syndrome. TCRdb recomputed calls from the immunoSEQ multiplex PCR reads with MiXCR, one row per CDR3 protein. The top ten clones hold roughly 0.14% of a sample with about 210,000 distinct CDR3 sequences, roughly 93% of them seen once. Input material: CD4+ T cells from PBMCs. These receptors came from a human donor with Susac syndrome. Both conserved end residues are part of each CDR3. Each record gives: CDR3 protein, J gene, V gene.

CASSQIRLTTNTEAFF | TRBJ1-1 | TRBV4-1
CSVQGAFSAEAFF | TRBJ1-1 | TRBV29-1
CASSSGLAGALEYF | TRBJ2-5 | TRBV7-2
CASSLRGVNQPQHF | TRBJ1-5 | TRBV12-3/TRBV12-4
CASSMDRGDEQYF | TRBJ2-7 | TRBV5-4
CASSYPNQEAFF | TRBJ1-1 | TRBV6-5
CASRPDRAQPQHF | TRBJ1-5 | TRBV2
CASSPGTSGGREFF | TRBJ2-1 | TRBV27
CAWSKQGDQPQHF | TRBJ1-5 | TRBV30
CASSAGLPNTGELFF | TRBJ2-2 | TRBV9
CASSQERGKGARSTDTQYF | TRBJ2-3 | TRBV4-2
CASSYPQGLVNEQFF | TRBJ2-1 | TRBV7-8